These 11 T cell receptor beta chains share one sample of origin, sequenced in a study of naive and memory T cell subsets listed by TCRdb under 2017. Libraries came from UMI-ligation and nested PCR. Sequencing was performed on an Illumina MiSeq. The beta constant-region primer was an equimolar mix of two oligonucleotides covering both TRBC1 and TRBC2. Using fastp at Q25 and MiXCR, TCRdb reprocessed the public reads and kept productive beta chains. All rows with the same CDR3 protein become a single entry with the most common DNA and genes. In all, the sample holds 130,000 to 150,000 distinct CDR3 sequences, and approximately 17% of those were seen once. The top ten clonotypes cover 0.14% of the sample. Sequencing was performed on naive CD4+ T cells from blood. The cell subset or site label on this specimen signifies: naive T cells, CD45RA high CD27+. All receptors derive from a human donor in good health.

This chain links TRBV7-2 with TRBJ1-1; D unresolved. CDR3 length equals 14 residues. Trimming left V 1 base short and J 2 bases short, with 8 bases between. CDR1 and CDR2 (germline): SGHTA, FQGNSA. The CDR3 sequence is CASSLGRRNTEAFF. Written as DNA, the CDR3 is TGTGCCAGCAGCTTAGGTAGGAGAAACACTGAAGCTTTCTTT.

This clonotype has a handful of counts. The gene calls are TRBV5-1 and TRBJ2-1; 12 bases agree with TRBD2. In germline, CDR1 is SGHRS, CDR2 YFSETQ. The length of the CDR3 is 15 residues. The junction had 3 bases not matched to a gene; V was cut back by 3 bases and J by 5 bases. This chain's CDR3 is CASSWTSGTDNEQFF. CDR3 coding DNA: TGCGCCAGCAGCTGGACTAGCGGGACCGACAATGAGCAGTTCTTC.

This clonotype was seen repeatedly, ten times or more. The chain has TRBV29-1 and TRBJ2-3; 7 bases fit TRBD1. The CDR3 is 14 amino acids. Per the germline V gene, CDR1 is SQVTM and CDR2 is ANQGSEA. V gave up 3 bases and J gave up 3 bases; unmatched junction bases: 6. The CDR3 protein is CSVEERGRTDTQYF. DNA of the CDR3: TGCAGCGTTGAGGAGAGGGGGCGAACAGATACGCAGTATTTT.

The table lists this clonotype with a few counts. V is TRBV20-1 and J is TRBJ1-2; weak D call: TRBD1 (5 bases). V dropped 2 bases and J dropped 2 bases, with 6 bases sitting between them. Germline CDR1 is DFQATT and CDR2 is SNEGSKA (reference sequence). This CDR3 comprises 12 residues. The CDR3 protein is CSARPGNYGYTF. The CDR3 coding sequence is TGCAGTGCTAGACCAGGGAACTATGGCTACACCTTC.

The rearrangement uses TRBV7-9 and TRBJ1-4, with D maybe TRBD1 (5 bases). The CDR3 has 13 amino acids. From germline, CDR1 is SEHNR and CDR2 FQNEAQ (reference sequence). Trimming cost V 5 bases and J 8 bases, with 12 bases left between them. This CDR3 reads CASSADKGEKLFF. CDR3 bases: TGTGCCAGCAGCGCGGACAAAGGCGAAAAACTGTTTTTT.

This clonotype occurred a few times. V usage is TRBV4-1 and J usage is TRBJ2-5; 12 bases align to TRBD2. CDR3 length equals 16 residues. Losses at the gene ends were 4 bases for V and 2 bases for J; bases not matched to a gene: 5. Germline lookup yields CDR1 MGHRA and CDR2 YSYEKL. CDR3 sequence (DNA): TGCGCCAGCAGCCGCGTGCTAGCGGGGGGGCAAGAGACCCAGTACTTC. The encoded protein is CASSRVLAGGQETQYF.

The gene calls are TRBV7-3 and TRBJ1-4; 8 nucleotides agree with TRBD1. In germline, CDR1 is SGHTA, CDR2 FQGTGA. This CDR3 spans 15 amino acids. V lost 3 bases, J lost 3 bases, and 3 bases stayed unmatched. CDR3 DNA sequence: TGTGCCAGCAGCTTTGCGGGACAGGCTAATGAAAAACTGTTTTTT. Translated, it gives CASSFAGQANEKLFF.

This clonotype was seen ten or more times. The chain recombines TRBV20-1 with TRBJ1-4; D uncertain. V gave up 2 bases and J gave up 4 bases, with 8 bases separating them. CDR1 is DFQATT, CDR2 SNEGSKA, per germline (reference sequence). The CDR3 has 13 residues. The chain's CDR3 is CSARKAVNEKLFF. The CDR3 DNA follows: TGCAGTGCTAGAAAGGCCGTTAATGAAAAACTGTTTTTT.

The chain carries TRBV29-1 and TRBJ2-5; D unresolved. V lost 4 bases and J lost 5, with 14 bases in between. CDR1 and CDR2 from the germline V gene are SQVTM and ANQGSEA. This CDR3 is built from 13 residues. The CDR3 is CSVVRRMRETQYF. The CDR3 DNA follows: TGCAGCGTTGTACGGCGAATGAGGGAGACCCAGTACTTC.

This clonotype was detected a few times. The V gene is TRBV19, the J gene TRBJ2-7, with 9 bases that match TRBD2. The V and J ends lost 5 bases and 0 bases, in that order; junction bases with no gene match: 5. Germline V gives CDR1 LNHDA, CDR2 SQIVND (reference sequence). The CDR3 is made up of 15 amino acids. The CDR3 is CASSSASGVSYEQYF. CDR3 bases: TGTGCCAGTAGTTCGGCTAGCGGGGTCTCCTACGAGCAGTACTTC.

This clonotype was counted between two and nine times. The genes are TRBV30 and TRBJ1-6; the D gene is possibly TRBD1 (5 bases). V lost 5 bases to trimming and J lost 6 bases, with 14 bases between them. Germline V CDR1 and CDR2: GTSNPN, SVGIG (reference sequence). The CDR3 runs 14 residues. The chain's CDR3 is CAWAGDQGNSPLHF. Here the CDR3 DNA reads TGTGCCTGGGCCGGTGACCAGGGTAATTCACCCCTCCACTTT.